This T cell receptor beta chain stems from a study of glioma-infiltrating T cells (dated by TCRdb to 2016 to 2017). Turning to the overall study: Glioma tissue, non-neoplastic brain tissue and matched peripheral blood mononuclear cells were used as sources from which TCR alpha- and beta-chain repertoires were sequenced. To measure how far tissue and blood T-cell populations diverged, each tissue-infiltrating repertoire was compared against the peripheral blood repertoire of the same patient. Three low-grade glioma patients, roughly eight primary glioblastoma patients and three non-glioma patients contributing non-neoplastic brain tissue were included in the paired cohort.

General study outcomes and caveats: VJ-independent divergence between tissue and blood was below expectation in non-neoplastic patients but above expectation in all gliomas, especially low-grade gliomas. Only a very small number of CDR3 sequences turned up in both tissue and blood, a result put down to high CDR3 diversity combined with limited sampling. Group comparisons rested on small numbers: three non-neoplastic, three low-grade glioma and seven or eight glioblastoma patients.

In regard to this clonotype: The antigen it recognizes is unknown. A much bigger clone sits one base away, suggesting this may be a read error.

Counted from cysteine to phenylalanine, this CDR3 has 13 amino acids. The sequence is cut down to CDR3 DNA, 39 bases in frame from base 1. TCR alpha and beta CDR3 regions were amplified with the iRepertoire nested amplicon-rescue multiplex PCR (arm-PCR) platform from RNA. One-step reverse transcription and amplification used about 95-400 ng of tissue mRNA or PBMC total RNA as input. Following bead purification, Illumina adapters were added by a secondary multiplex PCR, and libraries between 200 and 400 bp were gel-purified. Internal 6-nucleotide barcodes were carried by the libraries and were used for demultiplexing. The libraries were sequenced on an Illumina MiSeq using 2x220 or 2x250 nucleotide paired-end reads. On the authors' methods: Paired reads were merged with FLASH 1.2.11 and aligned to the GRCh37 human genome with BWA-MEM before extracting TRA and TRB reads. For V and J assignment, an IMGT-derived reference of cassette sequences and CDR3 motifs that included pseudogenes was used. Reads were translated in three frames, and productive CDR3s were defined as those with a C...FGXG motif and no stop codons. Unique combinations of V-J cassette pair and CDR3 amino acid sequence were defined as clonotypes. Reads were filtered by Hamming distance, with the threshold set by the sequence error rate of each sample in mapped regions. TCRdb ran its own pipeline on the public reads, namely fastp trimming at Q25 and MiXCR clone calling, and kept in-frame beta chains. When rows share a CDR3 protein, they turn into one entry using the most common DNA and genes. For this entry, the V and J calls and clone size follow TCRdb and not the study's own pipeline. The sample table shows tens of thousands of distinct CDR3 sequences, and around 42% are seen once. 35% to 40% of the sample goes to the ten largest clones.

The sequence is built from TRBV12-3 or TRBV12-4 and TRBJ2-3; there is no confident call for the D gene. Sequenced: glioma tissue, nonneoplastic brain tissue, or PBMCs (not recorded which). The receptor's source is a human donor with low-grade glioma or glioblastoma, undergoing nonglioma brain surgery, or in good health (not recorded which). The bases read TGTACCAGCAGTTTAGCAAACACAGATACGCAGTATTTT. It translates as CTSSLANTDTQYF.